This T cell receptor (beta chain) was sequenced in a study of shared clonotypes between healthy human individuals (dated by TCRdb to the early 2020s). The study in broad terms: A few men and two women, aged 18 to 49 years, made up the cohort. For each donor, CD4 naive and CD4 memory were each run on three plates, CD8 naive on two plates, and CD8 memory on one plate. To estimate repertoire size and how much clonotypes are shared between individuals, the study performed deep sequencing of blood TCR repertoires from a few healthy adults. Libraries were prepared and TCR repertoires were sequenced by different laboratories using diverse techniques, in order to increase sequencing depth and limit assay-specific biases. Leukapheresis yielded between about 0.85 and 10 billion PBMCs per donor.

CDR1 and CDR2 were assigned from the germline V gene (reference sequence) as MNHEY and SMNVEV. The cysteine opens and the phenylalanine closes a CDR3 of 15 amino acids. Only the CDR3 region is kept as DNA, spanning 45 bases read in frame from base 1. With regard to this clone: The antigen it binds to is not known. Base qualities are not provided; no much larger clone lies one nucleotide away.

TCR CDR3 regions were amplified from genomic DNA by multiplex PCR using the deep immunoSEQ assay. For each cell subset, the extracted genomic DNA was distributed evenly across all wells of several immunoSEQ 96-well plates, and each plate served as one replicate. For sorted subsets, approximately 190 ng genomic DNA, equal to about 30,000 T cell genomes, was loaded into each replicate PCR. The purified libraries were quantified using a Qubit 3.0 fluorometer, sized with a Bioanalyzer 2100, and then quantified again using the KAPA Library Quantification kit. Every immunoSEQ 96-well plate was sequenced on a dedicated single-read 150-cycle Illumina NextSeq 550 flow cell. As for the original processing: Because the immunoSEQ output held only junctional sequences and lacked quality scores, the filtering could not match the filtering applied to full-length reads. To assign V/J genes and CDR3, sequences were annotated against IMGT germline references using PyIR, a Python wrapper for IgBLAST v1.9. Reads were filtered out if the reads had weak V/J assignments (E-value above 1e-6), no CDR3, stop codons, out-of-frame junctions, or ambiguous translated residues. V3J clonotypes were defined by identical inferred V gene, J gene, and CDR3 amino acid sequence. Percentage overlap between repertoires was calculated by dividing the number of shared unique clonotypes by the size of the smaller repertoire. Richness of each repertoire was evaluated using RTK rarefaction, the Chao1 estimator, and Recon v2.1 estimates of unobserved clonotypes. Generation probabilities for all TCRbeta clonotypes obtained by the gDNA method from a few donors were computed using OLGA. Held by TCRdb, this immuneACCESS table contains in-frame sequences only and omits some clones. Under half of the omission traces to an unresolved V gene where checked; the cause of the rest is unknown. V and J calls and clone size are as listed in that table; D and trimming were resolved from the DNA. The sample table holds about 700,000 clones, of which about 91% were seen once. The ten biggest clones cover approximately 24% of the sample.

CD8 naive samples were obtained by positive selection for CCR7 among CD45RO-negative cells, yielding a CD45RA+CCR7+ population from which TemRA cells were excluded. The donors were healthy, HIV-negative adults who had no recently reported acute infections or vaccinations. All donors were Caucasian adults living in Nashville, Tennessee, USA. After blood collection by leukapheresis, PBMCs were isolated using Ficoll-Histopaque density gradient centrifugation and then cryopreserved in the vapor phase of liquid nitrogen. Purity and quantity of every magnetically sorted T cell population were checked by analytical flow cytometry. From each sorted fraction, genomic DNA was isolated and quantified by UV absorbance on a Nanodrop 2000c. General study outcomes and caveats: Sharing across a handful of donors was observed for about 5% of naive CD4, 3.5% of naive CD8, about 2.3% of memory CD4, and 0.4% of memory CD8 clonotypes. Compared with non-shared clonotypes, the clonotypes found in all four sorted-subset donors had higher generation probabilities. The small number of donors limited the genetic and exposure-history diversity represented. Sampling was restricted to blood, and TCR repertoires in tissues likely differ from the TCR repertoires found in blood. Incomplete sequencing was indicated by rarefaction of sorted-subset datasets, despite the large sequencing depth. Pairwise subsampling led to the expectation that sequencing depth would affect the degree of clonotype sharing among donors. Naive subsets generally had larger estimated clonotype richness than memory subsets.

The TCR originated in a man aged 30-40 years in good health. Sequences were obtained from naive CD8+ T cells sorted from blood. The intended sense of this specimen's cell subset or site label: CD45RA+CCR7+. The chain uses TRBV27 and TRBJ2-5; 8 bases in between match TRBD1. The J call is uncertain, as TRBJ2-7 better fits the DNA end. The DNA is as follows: TGTGCCAGCAGTATTACCGGACAGGGTGATTACGAGCAGTACTTC. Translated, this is CASSITGQGDYEQYF.